This T cell receptor beta chain derives from a study of cytomegalovirus exposure and HLA in healthy donors. Germline V gene lookup returns CDR1 ENHRY and CDR2 SYGVKD. The CDR3 consists of 15 residues. Trimming stripped 5 bases from V and 6 bases from J, with 16 bases between. Primers for the PCR totalled 60 Vbeta and 13 Jbeta. The protocol was immunoSEQ multiplex PCR, while the TCRdb copy is restricted to in-frame clones and leaves out a portion. The data contain tens of thousands of clones, around 78% of them seen just once; the ten biggest clones take up roughly a tenth. The receptor comes from a man aged 35 to 55 in good health and CMV-seronegative. The rearrangement uses TRBV10-3 and TRBJ2-2; D perhaps matches TRBD1 (6 bases). Specimen: PBMCs. Here the CDR3 reads CAISSGAKGSGELFF. Written as DNA, the CDR3 is TGTGCCATCAGTTCAGGGGCGAAAGGGTCCGGGGAGCTGTTTTTT.